This T cell receptor beta chain was profiled in a study of blood T cell repertoires in COVID-19. The wider study: Samples of COVID-19 (acute and convalescent) were obtained from the United States, Italy and Spain. T cells, B-cell-depleted T cells, or PBMCs provided the cDNA or gDNA that served as material.

The CDR3 contains 18 residues. The germline CDR1 and CDR2 sequences are MGHRA and YSYEKL. Trimming shortened V by 2 bases and J by 0 bases, and 17 bases separated the two germline ends. Source study methods: Amplification with reference gene primers provided the estimates of nucleated cell counts. Clones were read by immunoSEQ multiplex PCR, and TCRdb kept only the in-frame ones, dropping some. V and J calls and clone size are given by that table; D and trimming were obtained from the DNA. The sample gives approximately 37,000 clones, 65% to 90% of which show up once; roughly 5.1% is in the top ten. The genes are TRBV4-1 and TRBJ1-3, with D unresolved. Sequencing input: peripheral blood. This receptor was obtained from a man aged 35-49 years with active COVID-19. This CDR3 reads CASSQTDWRPNSGNTIYF. The CDR3 DNA follows: TGCGCCAGCAGCCAAACCGACTGGCGGCCCAACTCTGGAAACACCATATATTTT.